These T cell receptor beta chains were read from a single sample in a study of cytomegalovirus exposure and HLA in healthy donors. Only in-frame clones appear in the TCRdb table, and some are missing; sequencing was by immunoSEQ multiplex PCR. The sample includes around 100,000 clones, 65% to 85% of them seen just once. The sequencing input was PBMCs. Receptors were obtained from a man in his fifties in good health and CMV-seropositive. Each CDR3 is given with its conserved first and last residue. Fields, in order: V gene, J gene, clone size, D gene, CDR3 protein, CDR3 DNA. D genes are given only for firm matches. The listing skips clone size in some rows; elsewhere it reads once, few, many or a size class.

v_gene: TRBV5-1
j_gene: TRBJ1-2
abundance: few
d_gene: TRBD1
CDR3aa: CASSRGQGTYGYTF
CDR3nt: TGCGCCAGCAGCAGGGGACAGGGAACCTATGGCTACACCTTC

v_gene: TRBV5-8
j_gene: TRBJ2-3
abundance: NA
d_gene: NA
CDR3aa: CASSPQGLSTDTQYF
CDR3nt: TGTGCCAGCAGCCCCCAGGGACTGAGCACAGATACGCAGTATTTT

v_gene: TRBV27
j_gene: TRBJ2-7
abundance: NA
d_gene: TRBD1
CDR3aa: CASSLGQLRGEQYF
CDR3nt: TGTGCCAGCAGTTTGGGACAGTTACGTGGGGAGCAGTACTTC

v_gene: TRBV5-1
j_gene: TRBJ2-7
abundance: NA
d_gene: NA
CDR3aa: CASSLEFGGTSYEQYF
CDR3nt: TGCGCCAGCAGCTTGGAATTTGGGGGCACCTCCTACGAGCAGTACTTC

v_gene: TRBV7-8
j_gene: TRBJ2-7
abundance: NA
d_gene: TRBD2
CDR3aa: CASSPQRALAGIYEQYF
CDR3nt: TGTGCCAGCAGCCCCCAACGGGCGCTAGCGGGAATTTACGAGCAGTACTTC

v_gene: TRBV2
j_gene: TRBJ1-5
abundance: once
d_gene: NA
CDR3aa: CASSDRVQPQHF
CDR3nt: TGTGCCAGCAGTGATCGGGTTCAGCCCCAGCATTTT

v_gene: TRBV30
j_gene: TRBJ1-2
abundance: once
d_gene: NA
CDR3aa: CAWSGFSGYTF
CDR3nt: TGTGCCTGGTCGGGGTTCTCTGGCTACACCTTC

v_gene: TRBV30
j_gene: TRBJ2-2
abundance: NA
d_gene: TRBD1
CDR3aa: CAWSVLGQLNTGELFF
CDR3nt: TGTGCCTGGAGTGTATTGGGACAGCTCAACACCGGGGAGCTGTTTTTT

v_gene: TRBV30
j_gene: TRBJ2-1
abundance: NA
d_gene: NA
CDR3aa: CAWRHPGRGNEQFF
CDR3nt: TGTGCCTGGCGTCACCCGGGGAGGGGGAATGAGCAGTTCTTC

v_gene: TRBV19
j_gene: TRBJ2-6
abundance: NA
d_gene: TRBD1
CDR3aa: CASIPGQARSGANVLTF
CDR3nt: TGTGCCAGCATCCCGGGACAGGCAAGATCTGGGGCCAACGTCCTGACTTTC

v_gene: TRBV30
j_gene: TRBJ2-7
abundance: few
d_gene: NA
CDR3aa: CAWSKESPYEQYF
CDR3nt: TGTGCCTGGAGTAAGGAGTCTCCCTACGAGCAGTACTTC

v_gene: TRBV30
j_gene: TRBJ2-5
abundance: NA
d_gene: NA
CDR3aa: CAWRGDRAGETQYF
CDR3nt: TGTGCCTGGAGGGGCGACAGGGCGGGGGAGACCCAGTACTTC

v_gene: TRBV25-1
j_gene: TRBJ2-7
abundance: NA
d_gene: TRBD1
CDR3aa: CASSNTGALSYEQYF
CDR3nt: TGTGCCAGCAGCAATACAGGGGCCTTATCCTACGAGCAGTACTTC

v_gene: TRBV6-4
j_gene: TRBJ1-1
abundance: NA
d_gene: TRBD1
CDR3aa: CASSLVRGTEAFF
CDR3nt: TGTGCCAGCAGTCTCGTCAGGGGGACTGAAGCTTTCTTT

v_gene: TRBV5-6
j_gene: TRBJ2-1
abundance: NA
d_gene: TRBD2
CDR3aa: CASSFRASGYNEQFF
CDR3nt: TGTGCCAGCAGCTTTCGGGCTAGCGGGTACAATGAGCAGTTCTTC

v_gene: TRBV6-6
j_gene: TRBJ2-7
abundance: NA
d_gene: TRBD2
CDR3aa: CASSPPSGTSEQYF
CDR3nt: TGTGCCAGCAGTCCTCCTAGCGGGACCAGCGAGCAGTACTTC

v_gene: TRBV30
j_gene: TRBJ2-3
abundance: once
d_gene: TRBD2
CDR3aa: CAWGGLAGLSDTQYF
CDR3nt: TGTGCCTGGGGAGGACTAGCGGGATTGTCAGATACGCAGTATTTT

v_gene: TRBV28
j_gene: TRBJ1-4
abundance: NA
d_gene: NA
CDR3aa: CASSPYPGEKLFF
CDR3nt: TGTGCCAGCAGCCCCTATCCCGGGGAAAAACTGTTTTTT

v_gene: TRBV15
j_gene: TRBJ1-1
abundance: NA
d_gene: TRBD1
CDR3aa: CATSRTGQHTEAFF
CDR3nt: TGTGCCACCAGCAGGACGGGACAGCACACTGAAGCTTTCTTT

v_gene: TRBV27
j_gene: TRBJ2-3
abundance: few
d_gene: TRBD2
CDR3aa: CASSTWDYLSTDTQYF
CDR3nt: TGTGCCAGCAGTACTTGGGACTACCTTAGCACAGATACGCAGTATTTT

v_gene: TRBV5-4
j_gene: TRBJ2-3
abundance: NA
d_gene: NA
CDR3aa: CASKDGGLGTDTQYF
CDR3nt: TGTGCCAGCAAGGACGGGGGACTTGGCACAGATACGCAGTATTTT

v_gene: TRBV6-6
j_gene: TRBJ2-7
abundance: NA
d_gene: NA
CDR3aa: CASKTGSSYEQYF
CDR3nt: TGTGCCAGCAAAACGGGGAGCTCCTACGAGCAGTACTTC

v_gene: TRBV4-3
j_gene: TRBJ2-7
abundance: NA
d_gene: TRBD2
CDR3aa: CASSQLAGNYEQYF
CDR3nt: TGCGCCAGCAGCCAACTAGCGGGAAACTACGAGCAGTACTTC

v_gene: TRBV18
j_gene: TRBJ2-7
abundance: NA
d_gene: NA
CDR3aa: CASSQKTPGNSYEQYF
CDR3nt: TGTGCCAGCTCGCAGAAGACTCCGGGGAATTCCTACGAGCAGTACTTC

v_gene: TRBV5-1
j_gene: TRBJ2-1
abundance: once
d_gene: NA
CDR3aa: CASSLAGSDYNEQFF
CDR3nt: TGCGCCAGCAGCTTGGCCGGGTCAGACTACAATGAGCAGTTCTTC

v_gene: TRBV7-2
j_gene: TRBJ2-3
abundance: NA
d_gene: NA
CDR3aa: CASSLAQREDTQYF
CDR3nt: TGTGCCAGCAGCTTAGCGCAACGGGAAGATACGCAGTATTTT

v_gene: TRBV7-8
j_gene: TRBJ1-2
abundance: NA
d_gene: NA
CDR3aa: CASSLVEGTYGYTF
CDR3nt: TGTGCCAGCAGCTTAGTGGAGGGGACCTATGGCTACACCTTC

v_gene: TRBV29-1
j_gene: TRBJ1-1
abundance: few
d_gene: NA
CDR3aa: CSVPGDGTVGGGTEAFF
CDR3nt: TGCAGCGTCCCCGGGGATGGAACAGTCGGGGGAGGCACTGAAGCTTTCTTT

v_gene: TRBV6-1
j_gene: TRBJ2-3
abundance: NA
d_gene: TRBD2
CDR3aa: CASSDGRAGGDTQYF
CDR3nt: TGTGCCAGCAGTGATGGGAGGGCAGGAGGAGATACGCAGTATTTT

v_gene: TRBV10-2
j_gene: TRBJ2-4
abundance: NA
d_gene: TRBD1
CDR3aa: CASSGGRGKNIQYF
CDR3nt: TGCGCCAGCAGTGGTGGCAGGGGGAAAAACATTCAGTACTTC

v_gene: TRBV7-2
j_gene: TRBJ2-2
abundance: NA
d_gene: NA
CDR3aa: CASSPRKERGVTGELFF
CDR3nt: TGTGCCAGCAGTCCCCGCAAGGAGCGAGGAGTCACCGGGGAGCTGTTTTTT

v_gene: TRBV7-3
j_gene: TRBJ2-1
abundance: NA
d_gene: NA
CDR3aa: CASSLTRSGNEQFF
CDR3nt: TGTGCCAGCAGCTTAACAAGGTCCGGGAATGAGCAGTTCTTC

v_gene: TRBV4-3
j_gene: TRBJ1-4
abundance: few
d_gene: TRBD1
CDR3aa: CASSQTTGTGSEKLFF
CDR3nt: TGCGCCAGCAGCCAGACAACCGGGACAGGGAGTGAAAAACTGTTTTTT

v_gene: TRBV7-9
j_gene: TRBJ2-1
abundance: few
d_gene: NA
CDR3aa: CASRGLSYNEQFF
CDR3nt: TGTGCCAGCCGAGGCCTATCCTACAATGAGCAGTTCTTC

v_gene: TRBV5-4
j_gene: TRBJ2-2
abundance: once
d_gene: TRBD2
CDR3aa: CASSLPSGSHTGELFF
CDR3nt: TGTGCCAGCAGCTTGCCTAGCGGGAGCCACACCGGGGAGCTGTTTTTT

v_gene: TRBV21-1
j_gene: TRBJ2-7
abundance: few
d_gene: NA
CDR3aa: CASSKVVRGWTYEQYF
CDR3nt: TGTGCCAGCAGCAAAGTGGTGCGAGGTTGGACCTACGAGCAGTACTTC

v_gene: TRBV2
j_gene: TRBJ2-3
abundance: NA
d_gene: TRBD2
CDR3aa: CASIWLAGEGYTQYF
CDR3nt: TGTGCCAGCATCTGGCTAGCGGGAGAGGGCTATACGCAGTATTTT

v_gene: TRBV18
j_gene: TRBJ2-7
abundance: NA
d_gene: NA
CDR3aa: CASSPDSTTYEQYF
CDR3nt: TGTGCCAGCTCACCCGACAGTACCACCTACGAGCAGTACTTC

v_gene: TRBV7-3
j_gene: TRBJ2-3
abundance: NA
d_gene: TRBD1
CDR3aa: CASSPGTDSDTQYF
CDR3nt: TGTGCCAGCAGCCCCGGGACAGATTCAGATACGCAGTATTTT

v_gene: TRBV18
j_gene: TRBJ2-3
abundance: NA
d_gene: NA
CDR3aa: CASSSYTDTQYF
CDR3nt: TGTGCCAGCTCATCTTACACAGATACGCAGTATTTT

v_gene: TRBV9
j_gene: TRBJ2-3
abundance: few
d_gene: TRBD2
CDR3aa: CASSFRVLAGFTDTQYF
CDR3nt: TGTGCCAGCAGCTTCAGGGTGTTAGCGGGATTCACAGATACGCAGTATTTT

v_gene: TRBV7-9
j_gene: TRBJ2-2
abundance: NA
d_gene: TRBD2
CDR3aa: CASSLGLAETGELFF
CDR3nt: TGTGCCAGCAGCTTAGGACTAGCAGAAACCGGGGAGCTGTTTTTT

v_gene: TRBV30
j_gene: TRBJ1-4
abundance: NA
d_gene: TRBD1
CDR3aa: CAWSRDRGEKLFF
CDR3nt: TGTGCCTGGAGCCGGGACAGGGGTGAAAAACTGTTTTTT

v_gene: TRBV2
j_gene: TRBJ1-1
abundance: NA
d_gene: TRBD1
CDR3aa: CASRTTGDTEAFF
CDR3nt: TGTGCCAGCCGTACCACAGGGGACACTGAAGCTTTCTTT

v_gene: TRBV28
j_gene: TRBJ1-5
abundance: NA
d_gene: NA
CDR3aa: CASRTDRLGNQPQHF
CDR3nt: TGTGCCAGCAGAACTGACAGGTTAGGGAATCAGCCCCAGCATTTT

v_gene: TRBV7-8
j_gene: TRBJ2-7
abundance: once
d_gene: TRBD1
CDR3aa: CASSPEGTGTAYEQYF
CDR3nt: TGTGCCAGCAGCCCCGAGGGGACAGGAACCGCCTACGAGCAGTACTTC

v_gene: TRBV18
j_gene: TRBJ2-7
abundance: NA
d_gene: TRBD2
CDR3aa: CASSPATSGRNYEQYF
CDR3nt: TGTGCCAGCTCACCCGCTACTAGCGGGAGAAATTACGAGCAGTACTTC

v_gene: TRBV19
j_gene: TRBJ2-6
abundance: NA
d_gene: NA
CDR3aa: CASSIIAGGNGANVLTF
CDR3nt: TGTGCCAGTAGTATAATCGCAGGGGGGAATGGGGCCAACGTCCTGACTTTC

v_gene: TRBV7-3
j_gene: TRBJ2-1
abundance: NA
d_gene: TRBD1
CDR3aa: CASSRDRGSYNEQFF
CDR3nt: TGTGCCAGCAGCAGGGACAGGGGTTCCTACAATGAGCAGTTCTTC

v_gene: TRBV28
j_gene: TRBJ1-5
abundance: once
d_gene: NA
CDR3aa: CASSPGLGSGNQPQHF
CDR3nt: TGTGCCAGCAGTCCAGGACTAGGGAGTGGCAATCAGCCCCAGCATTTT

v_gene: TRBV30
j_gene: TRBJ2-7
abundance: NA
d_gene: NA
CDR3aa: CAWRGVYEQYF
CDR3nt: TGTGCCTGGAGGGGAGTGTACGAGCAGTACTTC

v_gene: TRBV18
j_gene: TRBJ2-7
abundance: NA
d_gene: TRBD1
CDR3aa: CASSPLGQGREQYF
CDR3nt: TGTGCCAGCTCACCACTGGGACAGGGGCGCGAGCAGTACTTC

v_gene: TRBV11-2
j_gene: TRBJ1-4
abundance: NA
d_gene: NA
CDR3aa: CASSFQPRGSNEKLFF
CDR3nt: TGTGCCAGCAGCTTTCAACCCCGAGGGAGCAATGAAAAACTGTTTTTT

v_gene: TRBV18
j_gene: TRBJ2-7
abundance: NA
d_gene: TRBD1
CDR3aa: CASSPTTGGNEQYF
CDR3nt: TGTGCCAGCTCACCAACTACAGGGGGCAACGAGCAGTACTTC

v_gene: TRBV7-3
j_gene: TRBJ2-5
abundance: few
d_gene: TRBD2
CDR3aa: CASSPLAQETQYF
CDR3nt: TGTGCCAGCAGCCCACTAGCGCAAGAGACCCAGTACTTC

v_gene: TRBV28
j_gene: TRBJ2-1
abundance: NA
d_gene: NA
CDR3aa: CASGTWGNNEQFF
CDR3nt: TGTGCCAGCGGGACATGGGGTAACAATGAGCAGTTCTTC

v_gene: TRBV7-3
j_gene: TRBJ2-1
abundance: NA
d_gene: TRBD2
CDR3aa: CASSSEAGVNEQFF
CDR3nt: TGTGCCAGCAGCTCAGAAGCGGGAGTCAATGAGCAGTTCTTC

v_gene: TRBV30
j_gene: TRBJ1-1
abundance: NA
d_gene: NA
CDR3aa: CAWSVLTGNTEAFF
CDR3nt: TGTGCCTGGAGTGTACTTACAGGGAACACTGAAGCTTTCTTT

v_gene: TRBV6-1
j_gene: TRBJ2-7
abundance: NA
d_gene: TRBD1
CDR3aa: CASSEGGRQGEQYF
CDR3nt: TGTGCCAGCAGTGAAGGCGGGCGACAGGGAGAGCAGTACTTC